The 10 T cell receptor beta chains in this list originate from one sample, sequenced in a study of cytomegalovirus exposure and HLA in healthy donors. The method was immunoSEQ multiplex PCR; TCRdb's version includes in-frame clones alone and lacks a portion of them. This repertoire shows about 130,000 clones, 89% found once; its top ten account for roughly 9.2%. The sample comprised PBMCs. All receptors come from a woman between 18 and 29 years old in good health and CMV-seropositive.

The table lists this clone with many counts. Other nucleotide sequences from this sample produce the same CDR3. CDR3 DNA: TGTGCCAGCAGTGACCGCGAGAACACTGAAGCTTTCTTT. It translates to CASSDRENTEAFF. V gene TRBV6-1 combines with J gene TRBJ1-1; D not resolved. The V end was cut by 3 bases, the J end by 1 base, with 6 bases between. Germline loops: CDR1 MNHNS, CDR2 SASEGT. The CDR3 is 13 amino acids.

This chain joins TRBV28 and TRBJ2-3; D possibly corresponds to TRBD1 (6 bases). The CDR3 length is 16 residues. V was shortened by 0 bases and J by 0 bases, with 10 bases between the two germline ends. Looked up from germline, CDR1 is MDHEN and CDR2 is SYDVKM. In DNA, the CDR3 is TGTGCCAGCAGTTTATGGTCTGGACAGAGCACAGATACGCAGTATTTT. Translation: CASSLWSGQSTDTQYF.

The gene calls are TRBV6-5 and TRBJ2-2; weak D call: TRBD2 (7 bases). The CDR3 consists of 12 residues. Germline V gives CDR1 MNHEY, CDR2 SVGAGI. The DNA for the CDR3 is TGTGACTGGCGGGGGCTCACCGGGGAGCTGTTTTTT. Its translation: CDWRGLTGELFF.

In DNA, the CDR3 is TGCGCCAGCAGTCAATCGACAGGGAACGATCAGCCCCAGCATTTT. Translated: CASSQSTGNDQPQHF. The V and J genes are TRBV23-1 and TRBJ1-5, with TRBD1 matching over 7 bases. TRBV23-1 is recorded as an ORF, its role being uncertain. Germline trimming cut 0 bases from V and 5 bases from J; bases unmatched to any gene: 4. The CDR3 contains 15 residues.

J is TRBJ2-5 and V is TRBV5-6, with 10 bases identical to TRBD2. CDR1 is SGHDT, CDR2 YYEEEE, per germline. J lost 5 bases, V lost 2 bases, and 9 bases had no gene match. This CDR3 has 16 residues. In nucleotides, the CDR3 is TGTGCCAGCAGCTTTGGAGCGGGGGGGCGTAGGGAGACCCAGTACTTC. It is translated as CASSFGAGGRRETQYF.

Concerning this clone itself: The same CDR3 is also encoded by other DNA sequences in this sample. This sequence joins TRBV7-3 and TRBJ2-2; TRBD1 matches at 9 bases. J was trimmed by 1 base and V by 5 bases; bases with no gene match: 2. The CDR3 consists of 15 residues. Germline lookup yields CDR1 SGHTA and CDR2 FQGTGA. Here the CDR3 reads CASSLGQGNTGELFF. For the CDR3, the DNA is TGTGCCAGCAGCCTGGGACAGGGGAACACCGGGGAGCTGTTTTTT.

In its sample, this clone was seen a few times. The chain has TRBV4-1 and TRBJ1-1, with 7 bases fitting TRBD1. The CDR3 loop spans 13 amino acids. V shed 4 bases and J 3 bases; nucleotides not matched to a gene: 2. Germline-derived CDR1 and CDR2 are MGHRA and YSYEKL. The CDR3, as DNA: TGCGCCAGCAGCCTTCAGGGGGACACTGAAGCTTTCTTT. Translated: CASSLQGDTEAFF.

V gene TRBV30 combines with J gene TRBJ1-1; D unclear. Trimming pared 5 bases from V and 0 bases from J, leaving 7 bases between. The CDR3 is made up of 12 amino acids. The V gene's germline CDR1 is GTSNPN and CDR2 SVGIG (reference sequence). Here the CDR3 reads CAWRGMNTEAFF. The CDR3 coding sequence is TGTGCCTGGCGGGGTATGAACACTGAAGCTTTCTTT.

The chain couples TRBV4-2 to TRBJ2-7; 9 bases are shared with TRBD1. The ends lost 0 bases at V and 6 bases at J; junction bases unmatched: 6. The CDR3 extends over 15 amino acids. From germline, CDR1 is LGHNA and CDR2 YNFKEQ. The CDR3 bases are TGTGCCAGCAGCCAAGAACAGGGGGCGCAGCTCGAGCAGTACTTC. This sequence encodes CASSQEQGAQLEQYF.

V is TRBV7-6 and J is TRBJ1-2; 9 positions match TRBD1. V trimming: 5 bases; J trimming: 8 bases; junction bases outside the gene matches: 12. This CDR3 region has 15 residues. From germline, CDR1 is SGHVS and CDR2 FNYEAQ. CDR3 protein: CASSPGGQGVLGYTF. The CDR3 region has the DNA TGTGCCAGCAGCCCCGGGGGACAGGGTGTTCTAGGCTACACCTTC.